This T cell receptor beta chain was sequenced for a study of blood T cell repertoires in COVID-19. Study-wide background: PBMCs, B-cell-depleted T cells, or T cells provided the cDNA or gDNA that made up the material.

Measured with immunoSEQ multiplex PCR; TCRdb has only the in-frame clones, and not every one. The sample comprises about 240,000 clones, about 79% of which are singletons, and roughly 10% rests with the top ten. Germline CDR1 MRHNA, CDR2 SNTAGT. V lost 2 bases to trimming and J lost 0 bases, with 10 bases between them. The CDR3 contains 15 residues. The source of this sequence is a woman over 75 with acute or convalescent COVID-19. The sequencing input was peripheral blood. V usage is TRBV6-4 and J usage is TRBJ1-1; TRBD1 is a possible D gene (5 bases). CDR3 sequence: CASSDVREMNTEAFF. The CDR3, as DNA: TGTGCCAGCAGTGACGTCAGGGAAATGAACACTGAAGCTTTCTTT.